One sample yielded the 25 T cell receptor beta chains listed below, sequenced in a study of T cells in Graves' hyperthyroidism and ophthalmopathy. RNA transcripts served as the template for amplifying TCR beta CDR3 regions. A first-round RT-PCR of the TCR CDR3 used the HTBI primer set. Each CDR3 protein is one row after TCRdb ran MiXCR on the multiplex PCR reads. The data show 450,000 to 600,000 distinct CDR3 sequences, just under 20% seen once. The sample was blood. These receptors were obtained from a man aged 35 to 55 with Graves' ophthalmopathy.

The table lists this clonotype with a few counts. This chain joins TRBV6-1 and TRBJ1-6; TRBD1 matches 7 bases. This CDR3 is 15 amino acids long. The J segment lost 5 bases and the V segment lost 5 bases, leaving 6 bases of the junction unmatched. The germline V gene has CDR1 MNHNS and CDR2 SASEGT. The CDR3, as DNA: TGTGCCAGCAGTCCCGGGACAGAGGATAATTCACCCCTCCACTTT. Residues: CASSPGTEDNSPLHF.

This rearrangement joins TRBV7-2 to TRBJ1-1, with D unclear. V was shortened by 1 base and J by 1 base, with 13 bases between the two germline ends. CDR1 SGHTA and CDR2 FQGNSA come from the germline V gene. This CDR3 region has 16 residues. The CDR3 DNA reads as TGTGCCAGCAGCTTAGGGCGCTTGCGGGGGAACACTGAAGCTTTCTTT. Translating gives CASSLGRLRGNTEAFF.

The V gene is TRBV6-1, the J gene TRBJ2-1; D is unclear. Germline values: CDR1 MNHNS, CDR2 SASEGT. The CDR3 covers 11 residues. V was pared by 4 bases and J by 14 bases, with 12 bases between. As DNA, the CDR3 is TGTGCCAGCAGTGGATACTTTGGGAAGTTCTTC. This encodes CASSGYFGKFF.

V and J are TRBV7-2 and TRBJ2-5; 16 bases agree with TRBD2. Germline lookup yields CDR1 SGHTA and CDR2 FQGNSA. V gave up 1 base and J gave up 4 bases; unmatched junction bases: 12. The CDR3 covers 20 residues. Here the CDR3 reads CASSLELWGTSGGAGETQYF. The CDR3 DNA is TGTGCCAGCAGCTTAGAGCTTTGGGGGACTAGCGGGGGGGCCGGAGAGACCCAGTACTTC.

This clonotype was seen ten or more times. This chain connects TRBV5-5 to TRBJ2-5, with 7 positions matching TRBD2. Per the germline V gene, CDR1 is SGHKS and CDR2 is YYEKEE (reference sequence). J was trimmed by 4 bases and V by 6 bases; bases with no gene match: 6. The CDR3 totals 13 residues. The CDR3 DNA reads as TGTGCCAGCACCCTACCGGGGGGAGAGACCCAGTACTTC. This encodes CASTLPGGETQYF.

This clonotype was detected many times. The rearrangement links TRBV2 to TRBJ1-3, with unresolved D. The CDR3 has 16 amino acids. Germline V gene lookup returns CDR1 SNHLY and CDR2 FYNNEI. V lost 7 bases, J lost 4 bases, and 20 bases lay in between. The CDR3 loop is CASKIRTGISGNTIYF. In DNA form, the CDR3 reads TGTGCCAGCAAAATCAGGACGGGAATATCAGGAAACACCATATATTTT.

This clonotype was seen at least ten times. This rearrangement joins TRBV5-1 to TRBJ2-3; D perhaps matches TRBD1 (6 bases). Germline values: CDR1 SGHRS, CDR2 YFSETQ. This CDR3 is 14 amino acids long. Trimming pared 2 bases from V and 3 bases from J, leaving 10 bases between. Here the CDR3 reads CASSFPQGTDTQYF. The DNA for the CDR3 is TGCGCCAGCAGCTTCCCACAGGGAACAGATACGCAGTATTTT.

This clonotype was seen a few times. The J gene is TRBJ2-1, the V gene TRBV7-9; D remains unclear. The ends were cut back, 5 bases at V and 0 bases at J, with 14 bases in the middle. Per germline, CDR1 SEHNR and CDR2 FQNEAQ (reference sequence). This CDR3 contains 16 residues. The CDR3 bases are TGTGCCAGCAGCGGTTTTGCGGAATACTCCTACAATGAGCAGTTCTTC. Amino acids: CASSGFAEYSYNEQFF.

This clonotype was counted a few times. The chain couples TRBV6-1 to TRBJ1-1; 9 bases match TRBD1. V dropped 5 bases and J dropped 5; count of bases not matched to a gene: 3. This CDR3 region has 13 residues. Germline assignment: CDR1 MNHNS and CDR2 SASEGT. The CDR3 here is CASSWDRETEAFF. In DNA form, the CDR3 reads TGTGCCAGCAGTTGGGACAGGGAAACTGAAGCTTTCTTT.

The chain combines TRBV20-1 with TRBJ2-3, with TRBD1 identical over 11 bases. This CDR3 region has 16 residues. Germline V gene lookup returns CDR1 DFQATT and CDR2 SNEGSKA (reference sequence). The trim removed 4 bases at V and 5 bases at J, leaving 11 bases unmatched. CDR3 in DNA: TGCAGTGCTACCAGACCGGGGACAGGGGGTAGAGATACGCAGTATTTT. Translated: CSATRPGTGGRDTQYF.

This clonotype was picked up many times. The rearrangement uses TRBV5-1 and TRBJ1-1; D not resolved. The length of the CDR3 is 15 residues. CDR1 SGHRS and CDR2 YFSETQ come from the germline V gene. The germline V and J ends were trimmed by 0 bases and 5 bases, with 14 bases remaining between them. The CDR3: CASSLDLGGTTEAFF. CDR3 DNA sequence: TGCGCCAGCAGCTTGGACCTTGGTGGTACGACTGAAGCTTTCTTT.

Many counts were recorded for this clonotype. The chain couples TRBV27 to TRBJ1-5; D remains ambiguous. From germline, CDR1 is MNHEY and CDR2 SMNVEV (reference sequence). Trimming shortened V by 3 bases and J by 5 bases, and 17 bases separated the two germline ends. CDR3 size: 16 residues. The CDR3: CASSFGLGVSDQPQHF. The CDR3 DNA reads TGTGCCAGCAGTTTTGGACTCGGGGTATCCGATCAGCCCCAGCATTTT.

Comments on this clonotype: This may come from a read error, since a much larger clone is one base off. The chain has TRBV5-5 and TRBJ2-3, with D perhaps matching TRBD1 or TRBD2 (5 bases each). The CDR3 runs to 14 residues. V was cut by 7 bases and J by 1 base, with 13 bases left in between. Germline CDR1 SGHKS, CDR2 YYEKEE (reference sequence). The CDR3 loop is CASGDRRGTDTQYF. CDR3 nucleotides: TGTGCCAGCGGGGACCGCCGCGGCACAGATACGCAGTATTTT.

This clonotype was picked up many times. The genes are TRBV12-3 or TRBV12-4 and TRBJ1-1; 8 bases agree with TRBD1. CDR3 length: 15 residues. The V and J ends lost 3 bases and 4 bases, in that order; junction bases with no gene match: 7. The CDR3 loop reads CASSFIRGLGTEAFF. CDR3 coding DNA: TGTGCCAGCAGTTTTATCAGGGGGCTTGGCACTGAAGCTTTCTTT.

Comments on this clonotype: A read error is possible here, since a much larger clone lies one base away. The chain couples TRBV19 to TRBJ1-5; D is perhaps TRBD1 (5 bases). V was pared by 4 bases and J by 2 bases, with 12 bases between. The germline V gene has CDR1 LNHDA and CDR2 SQIVND (reference sequence). The CDR3 contains 15 residues. Written as DNA, the CDR3 is TGTGCCAGTAGTACCATACGGGGGGGCAATCAGCCCCAGCATTTT. It yields the protein CASSTIRGGNQPQHF.

This clonotype was seen many times. This rearrangement joins TRBV2 to TRBJ2-7; 13 bases align to TRBD2. Germline V gene lookup returns CDR1 SNHLY and CDR2 FYNNEI. The junction had 14 bases not matched to a gene; V was cut back by 1 base and J by 2 bases. This CDR3 is 20 amino acids long. CDR3 in DNA: TGTGCCAGCAGTGAAGGGGGACTAGCGGGGAGTTTAAAGAACCCCTACGAGCAGTACTTC. It yields the protein CASSEGGLAGSLKNPYEQYF.

This clonotype was seen many times. The V and J genes are TRBV7-6 and TRBJ2-6; 10 bases fit TRBD1. The CDR3 totals 17 residues. Germline V gene lookup returns CDR1 SGHVS and CDR2 FNYEAQ. V lost 5 bases and J lost 1; bases outside the gene matches: 5. In nucleotides, the CDR3 is TGTGCCAGCAGCCCCCGGACAGGGGGATCTGGGGCCAACGTCCTGACTTTC. Protein: CASSPRTGGSGANVLTF.

The chain joins TRBV6-2 or TRBV6-3 to TRBJ1-5; D may be TRBD1 (5 bases). The V gene lost 5 bases and the J gene lost 0 bases, with 17 bases spanning the gap. CDR1 MNHEY and CDR2 SVGEGT come from the germline V gene. The CDR3 is 17 residues long. The CDR3 sequence is CASSVAPSGLSNQPQHF. CDR3 coding DNA: TGTGCCAGCAGTGTCGCCCCCTCAGGGCTTAGCAATCAGCCCCAGCATTTT.

The chain recombines TRBV10-3 with TRBJ2-3, with 9 bases aligning to TRBD2. Germline trimming cut 8 bases from V and 3 bases from J; bases unmatched to any gene: 6. Looked up from germline, CDR1 is ENHRY and CDR2 is SYGVKD. The CDR3 has 14 residues. DNA for the CDR3: TGTGCCATCGGAGGCGGGAGGGAGACAGATACGCAGTATTTT. Its protein is CAIGGGRETDTQYF.

This clonotype was recorded a few times. A much larger clone lies a single base off, so this may be a read error. The chain employs TRBV7-6 and TRBJ2-2; possible D gene TRBD1, 6 bases. CDR1 SGHVS and CDR2 FNYEAQ come from the germline V gene. V was trimmed by 5 bases and J by 7 bases, leaving 8 bases between them. The CDR3 sequence is 12 residues long. CDR3 region: CASSHRVGELFF. For the CDR3, the DNA is TGTGCCAGCAGCCACAGGGTCGGGGAGCTGTTTTTT.

The chain employs TRBV5-1 and TRBJ1-4; 9 bases line up with TRBD1. Germline CDR1 reads SGHRS; CDR2 reads YFSETQ. V lost 4 bases to trimming and J lost 8 bases; unmatched junction nucleotides: 9. CDR3 length: 15 residues. The CDR3 bases are TGCGCCAGCAGCCGTCCGGGACAGGGTGAGGAAAAACTGTTTTTT. It yields the protein CASSRPGQGEEKLFF. The full variable domain, with the rest looked up from reference TRBV5-1 and TRBJ1-4, is KAGVTQTPRYLIKTRGQQVTLSCSPISGHRSVSWYQQTPGQGLQFLFEYFSETQRNKGNFPGRFSGRQFSNSRSEMNVSTLELGDSALYLCASSRPGQGEEKLFFGSGTQLSVL.

The gene calls are TRBV6-5 and TRBJ1-5, with TRBD1 matching over 7 bases. This CDR3 has 15 amino acids. CDR1 MNHEY and CDR2 SVGAGI come from the germline V gene. V gave up 0 bases and J gave up 6 bases; unmatched junction bases: 5. CDR3 DNA sequence: TGTGCCAGCAGTTACTCGAGACAGGGTAGTCAGCCCCAGCATTTT. Amino acid sequence: CASSYSRQGSQPQHF.

This clonotype has a single count. The chain couples TRBV7-9 to TRBJ2-1; TRBD2 matches at 12 bases. V lost 7 bases, J lost 0 bases, and 13 bases stayed unmatched. The CDR3 length is 19 residues. CDR1 SEHNR and CDR2 FQNEAQ come from the germline V gene (reference sequence). CDR3 region: CASNSRLAGVPSSYNEQFF. The CDR3 DNA reads TGTGCCAGCAACTCAAGACTAGCGGGAGTTCCTAGCTCCTACAATGAGCAGTTCTTC. Full variable domain (remainder filled in from reference TRBV7-9 and TRBJ2-1): DTGVSQNPRHKITKRGQNVTFRCDPISEHNRLYWYRQTLGQGPEFLTYFQNEAQLEKSRLLSDRFSAERPKGSFSTLEIQRTEQGDSAMYLCASNSRLAGVPSSYNEQFFGPGTRLTVL.

The sample holds a few counts of this clonotype. The V gene is TRBV29-1, the J gene TRBJ2-7; D is perhaps TRBD2 (5 bases). The length of the CDR3 is 10 residues. V was shortened by 4 bases and J by 6 bases, with 7 bases between the two germline ends. Per the germline V gene, CDR1 is SQVTM and CDR2 is ANQGSEA. Written as DNA, the CDR3 is TGCAGCGTTGGAGGGAGCGAGCAGTACTTC. This sequence encodes CSVGGSEQYF.

At least ten counts were recorded for this clonotype. The gene calls are TRBV6-1 and TRBJ2-3; 9 bases match TRBD2. The CDR3 is made up of 16 amino acids. V gave up 5 bases and J gave up 2 bases; unmatched junction bases: 8. The V gene's germline CDR1 is MNHNS and CDR2 SASEGT. CDR3 sequence: CASSPRLAAHTDTQYF. Here the CDR3 DNA reads TGTGCCAGCAGTCCCAGACTAGCGGCGCACACAGATACGCAGTATTTT.